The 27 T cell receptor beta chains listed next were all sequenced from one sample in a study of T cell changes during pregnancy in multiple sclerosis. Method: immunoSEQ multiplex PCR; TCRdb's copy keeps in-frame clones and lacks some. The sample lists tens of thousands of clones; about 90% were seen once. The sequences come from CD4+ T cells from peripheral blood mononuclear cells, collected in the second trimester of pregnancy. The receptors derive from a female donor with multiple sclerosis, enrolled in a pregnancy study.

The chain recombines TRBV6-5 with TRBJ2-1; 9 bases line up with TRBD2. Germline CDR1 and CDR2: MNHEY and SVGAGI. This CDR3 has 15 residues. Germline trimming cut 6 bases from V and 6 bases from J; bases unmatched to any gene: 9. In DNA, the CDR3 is TGTGCCAGCAGGAGCCTCGGGACTAGCAGCAATGAGCAGTTCTTC. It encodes CASRSLGTSSNEQFF.

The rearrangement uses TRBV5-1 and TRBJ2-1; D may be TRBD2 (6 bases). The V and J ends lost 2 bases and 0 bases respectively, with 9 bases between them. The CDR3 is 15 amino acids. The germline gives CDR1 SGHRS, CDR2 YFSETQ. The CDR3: CASSFAGSSYNEQFF. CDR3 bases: TGCGCCAGCAGCTTTGCGGGGAGCTCCTACAATGAGCAGTTCTTC.

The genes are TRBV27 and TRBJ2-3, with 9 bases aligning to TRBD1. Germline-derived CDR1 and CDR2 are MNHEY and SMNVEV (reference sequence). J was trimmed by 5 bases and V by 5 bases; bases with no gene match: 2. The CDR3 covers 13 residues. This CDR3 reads CASSRTGVDTQYF. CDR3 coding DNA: TGTGCCAGCAGTCGGACAGGGGTAGATACGCAGTATTTT.

Written as DNA, the CDR3 is TGTGCCAGCAGTCCCAGGGCTAGCGGGAACACCGGGGAGCTGTTTTTT. Its protein is CASSPRASGNTGELFF. The chain is built from TRBV2 and TRBJ2-2; 7 bases fit TRBD2. Germline V lookup: CDR1 SNHLY, CDR2 FYNNEI. Unmatched junction bases numbered 7, after V lost 5 bases and J lost 1 base. This CDR3 is 16 amino acids long.

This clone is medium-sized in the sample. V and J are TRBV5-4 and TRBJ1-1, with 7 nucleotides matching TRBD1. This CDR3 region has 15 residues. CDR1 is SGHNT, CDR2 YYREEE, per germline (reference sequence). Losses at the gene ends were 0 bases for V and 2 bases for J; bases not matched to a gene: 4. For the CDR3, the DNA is TGTGCCAGCAGCTTGGACGGGACAGTAAACACTGAAGCTTTCTTT. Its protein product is CASSLDGTVNTEAFF.

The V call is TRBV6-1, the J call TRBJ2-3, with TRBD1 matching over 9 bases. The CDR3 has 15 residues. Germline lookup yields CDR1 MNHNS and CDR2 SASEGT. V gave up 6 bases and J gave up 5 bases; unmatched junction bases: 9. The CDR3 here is CASRPGQGAGDTQYF. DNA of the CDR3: TGTGCCAGCAGGCCGGGACAGGGAGCGGGAGATACGCAGTATTTT.

CDR3 amino acids: CASSWIPGGIGETQYF. Written as DNA, the CDR3 is TGTGCCAGCAGCTGGATACCAGGGGGCATTGGAGAGACCCAGTACTTC. The chain has TRBV5-6 and TRBJ2-5; 8 bases are shared with TRBD1. With V trimmed by 3 bases and J by 4 bases, 11 bases remained unmatched. CDR3 length: 16 residues. Germline CDR1 is SGHDT and CDR2 is YYEEEE.

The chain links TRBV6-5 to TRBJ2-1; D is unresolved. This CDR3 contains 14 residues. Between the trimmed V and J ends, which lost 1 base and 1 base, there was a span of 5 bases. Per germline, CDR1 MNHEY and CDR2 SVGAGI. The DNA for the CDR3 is TGTGCCAGCAGTTACTTGGCATCCTACAATGAGCAGTTCTTC. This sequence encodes CASSYLASYNEQFF.

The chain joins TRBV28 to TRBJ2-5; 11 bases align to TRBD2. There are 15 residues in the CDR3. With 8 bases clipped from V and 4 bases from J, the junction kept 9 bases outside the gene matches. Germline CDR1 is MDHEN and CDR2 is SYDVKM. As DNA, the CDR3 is TGTGCCAGCTCACTAGCGGGAGATGAACGAGAGACCCAGTACTTC. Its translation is CASSLAGDERETQYF.

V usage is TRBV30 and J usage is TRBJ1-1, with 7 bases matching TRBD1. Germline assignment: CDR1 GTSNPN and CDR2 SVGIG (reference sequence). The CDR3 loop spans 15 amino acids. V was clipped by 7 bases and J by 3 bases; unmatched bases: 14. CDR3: CAFSGAGGKDTEAFF. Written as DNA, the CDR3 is TGTGCCTTCTCGGGGGCAGGGGGTAAGGACACTGAAGCTTTCTTT.

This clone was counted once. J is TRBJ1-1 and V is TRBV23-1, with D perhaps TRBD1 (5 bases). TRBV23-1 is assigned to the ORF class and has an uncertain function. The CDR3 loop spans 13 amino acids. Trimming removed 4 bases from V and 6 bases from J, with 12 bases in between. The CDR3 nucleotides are TGCGCCAGCAGTCTGGGGGGGAGGGCTGAAGCTTTCTTT. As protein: CASSLGGRAEAFF.

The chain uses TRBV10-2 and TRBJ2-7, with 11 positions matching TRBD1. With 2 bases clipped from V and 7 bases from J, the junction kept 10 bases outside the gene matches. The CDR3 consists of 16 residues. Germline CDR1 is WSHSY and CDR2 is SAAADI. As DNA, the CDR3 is TGCGCCAGCAGTGAGGGACCCGGACAGGGGGCGGAAGAGCAGTACTTC. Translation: CASSEGPGQGAEEQYF.

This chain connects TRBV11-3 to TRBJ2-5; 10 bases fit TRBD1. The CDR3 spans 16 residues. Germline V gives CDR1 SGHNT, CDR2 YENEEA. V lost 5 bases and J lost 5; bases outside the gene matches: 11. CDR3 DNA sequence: TGTGCCAGCAGCCCCGGGACAGGGGCTGGCAGGGAGACCCAGTACTTC. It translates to CASSPGTGAGRETQYF. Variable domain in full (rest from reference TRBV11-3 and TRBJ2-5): EAGVVQSPRYKIIEKKQPVAFWCNPISGHNTLYWYLQNLGQGPELLIRYENEEAVDDSQLPKDRFSAERLKGVDSTLKIQPAELGDSAVYLCASSPGTGAGRETQYFGPGTRLLVL.

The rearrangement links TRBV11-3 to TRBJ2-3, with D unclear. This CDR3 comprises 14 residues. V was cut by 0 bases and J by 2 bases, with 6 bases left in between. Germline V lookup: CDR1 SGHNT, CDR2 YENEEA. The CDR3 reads CASSLDGYTDTQYF. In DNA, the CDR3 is TGTGCCAGCAGCTTAGACGGTTACACAGATACGCAGTATTTT.

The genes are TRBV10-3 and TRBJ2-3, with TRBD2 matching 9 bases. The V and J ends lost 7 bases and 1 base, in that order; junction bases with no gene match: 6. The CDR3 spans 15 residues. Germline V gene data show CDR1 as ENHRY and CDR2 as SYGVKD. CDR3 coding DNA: TGTGCCATCACGGATAGCGGGAGAGGCACAGATACGCAGTATTTT. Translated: CAITDSGRGTDTQYF.

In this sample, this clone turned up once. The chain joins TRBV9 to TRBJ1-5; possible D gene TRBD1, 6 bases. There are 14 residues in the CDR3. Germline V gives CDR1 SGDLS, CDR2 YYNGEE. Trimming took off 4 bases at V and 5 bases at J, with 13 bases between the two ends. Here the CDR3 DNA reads TGTGCCAGCAGCTCAGGGACACAGCATCAGCCCCAGCATTTT. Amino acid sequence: CASSSGTQHQPQHF. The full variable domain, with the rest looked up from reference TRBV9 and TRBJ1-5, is DSGVTQTPKHLITATGQRVTLRCSPRSGDLSVYWYQQSLDQGLQFLIQYYNGEERAKGNILERFSAQQFPDLHSELNLSSLELGDSALYFCASSSGTQHQPQHFGDGTRLSIL.

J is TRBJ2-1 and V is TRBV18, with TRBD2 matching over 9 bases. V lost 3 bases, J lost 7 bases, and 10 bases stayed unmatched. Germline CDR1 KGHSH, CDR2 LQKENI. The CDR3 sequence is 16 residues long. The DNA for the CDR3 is TGTGCCAGCTCACCGCCTAGCGGGATACAGTTGAATGAGCAGTTCTTC. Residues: CASSPPSGIQLNEQFF. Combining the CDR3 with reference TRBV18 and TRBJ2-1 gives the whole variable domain NAGVMQNPRHLVRRRGQEARLRCSPMKGHSHVYWYRQLPEEGLKFMVYLQKENIIDESGMPKERFSAEFPKEGPSILRIQQVVRGDSAAYFCASSPPSGIQLNEQFFGPGTRLTVL.

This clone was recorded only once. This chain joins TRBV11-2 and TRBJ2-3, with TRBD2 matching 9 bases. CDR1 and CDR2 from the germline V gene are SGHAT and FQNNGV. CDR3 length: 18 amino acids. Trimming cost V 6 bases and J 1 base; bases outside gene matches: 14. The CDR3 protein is CASSTGTSSLSGTDTQYF. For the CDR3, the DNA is TGTGCCAGCAGTACCGGGACTAGCTCCTTATCCGGCACAGATACGCAGTATTTT.

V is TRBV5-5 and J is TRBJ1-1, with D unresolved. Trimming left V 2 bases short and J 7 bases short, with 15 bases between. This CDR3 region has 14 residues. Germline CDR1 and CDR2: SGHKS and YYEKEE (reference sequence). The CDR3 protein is CASSLGTEIFEAFF. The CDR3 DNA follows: TGTGCCAGCAGCTTAGGAACAGAAATCTTTGAAGCTTTCTTT. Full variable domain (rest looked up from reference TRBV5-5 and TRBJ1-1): DAGVTQSPTHLIKTRGQQVTLRCSPISGHKSVSWYQQVLGQGPQFIFQYYEKEERGRGNFPDRFSARQFPNYSSELNVNALLLGDSALYLCASSLGTEIFEAFFGQGTRLTVV.

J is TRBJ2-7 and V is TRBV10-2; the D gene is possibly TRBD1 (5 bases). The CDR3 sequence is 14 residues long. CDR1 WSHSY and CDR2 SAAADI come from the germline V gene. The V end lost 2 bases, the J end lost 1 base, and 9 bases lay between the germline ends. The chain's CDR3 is CASSEADKSYEQYF. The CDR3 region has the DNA TGCGCCAGCAGTGAGGCGGACAAATCCTACGAGCAGTACTTC.

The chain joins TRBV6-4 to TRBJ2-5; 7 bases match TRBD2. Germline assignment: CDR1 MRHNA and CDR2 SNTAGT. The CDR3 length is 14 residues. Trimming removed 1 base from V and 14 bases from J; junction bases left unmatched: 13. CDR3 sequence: CASSDYEGGRGEYF. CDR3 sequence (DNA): TGTGCCAGCAGTGACTACGAGGGAGGGCGAGGCGAATACTTC.

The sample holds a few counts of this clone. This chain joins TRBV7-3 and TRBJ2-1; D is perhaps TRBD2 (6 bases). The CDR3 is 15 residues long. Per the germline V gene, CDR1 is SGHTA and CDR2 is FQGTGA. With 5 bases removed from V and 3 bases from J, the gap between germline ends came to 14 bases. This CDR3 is CASSGDQGGYNEQFF. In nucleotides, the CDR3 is TGTGCCAGCAGCGGGGACCAGGGAGGCTACAATGAGCAGTTCTTC. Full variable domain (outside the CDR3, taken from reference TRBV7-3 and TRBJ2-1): GAGVSQTPSNKVTEKGKYVELRCDPISGHTALYWYRQSLGQGPEFLIYFQGTGAADDSGLPNDRFFAVRPEGSVSTLKIQRTERGDSAVYLCASSGDQGGYNEQFFGPGTRLTVL.

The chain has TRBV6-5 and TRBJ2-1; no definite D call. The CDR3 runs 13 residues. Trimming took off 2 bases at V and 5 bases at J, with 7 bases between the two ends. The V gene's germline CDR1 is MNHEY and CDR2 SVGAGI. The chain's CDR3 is CASSYTEDNEQFF. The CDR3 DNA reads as TGTGCCAGCAGTTACACTGAAGACAATGAGCAGTTCTTC.

CDR3 nucleotides: TGTGCCATCAGTGCGATGACTAGCGGGAGGGCTGGGGACGAGCAGTACTTC. Its protein product is CAISAMTSGRAGDEQYF. The chain joins TRBV10-3 to TRBJ2-7; 14 bases align to TRBD2. CDR3 length: 17 residues. Germline values: CDR1 ENHRY, CDR2 SYGVKD. V lost 4 bases, J lost 5 bases, and 10 bases stayed unmatched.

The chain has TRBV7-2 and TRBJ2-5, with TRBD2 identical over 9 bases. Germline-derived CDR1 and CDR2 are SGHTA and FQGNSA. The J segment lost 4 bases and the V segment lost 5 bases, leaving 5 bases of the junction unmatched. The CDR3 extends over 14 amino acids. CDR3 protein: CASSHMRGGETQYF. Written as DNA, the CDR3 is TGTGCCAGCAGCCACATGCGGGGGGGAGAGACCCAGTACTTC.

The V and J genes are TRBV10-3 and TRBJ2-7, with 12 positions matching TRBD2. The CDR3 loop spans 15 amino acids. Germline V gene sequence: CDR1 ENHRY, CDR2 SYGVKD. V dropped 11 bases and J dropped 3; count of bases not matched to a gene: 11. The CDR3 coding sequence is TGTGCCTCTATAAGGACTAGCGGGGCCCTCTACGAGCAGTACTTC. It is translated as CASIRTSGALYEQYF.

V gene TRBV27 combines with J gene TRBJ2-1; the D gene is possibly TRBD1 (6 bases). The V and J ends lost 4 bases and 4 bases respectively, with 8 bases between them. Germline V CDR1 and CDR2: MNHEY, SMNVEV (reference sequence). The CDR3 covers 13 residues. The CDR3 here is CASSSRGYNEQFF. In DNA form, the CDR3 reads TGTGCCAGCAGTTCCAGGGGTTACAATGAGCAGTTCTTC.